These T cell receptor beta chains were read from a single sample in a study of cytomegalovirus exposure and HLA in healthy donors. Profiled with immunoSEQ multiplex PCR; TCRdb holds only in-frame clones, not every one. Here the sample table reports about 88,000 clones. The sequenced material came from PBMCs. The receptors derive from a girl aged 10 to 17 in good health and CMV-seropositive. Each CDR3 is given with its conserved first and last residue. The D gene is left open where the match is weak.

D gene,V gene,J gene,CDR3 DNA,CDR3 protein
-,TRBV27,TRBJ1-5,TGTGCCAGCAGTTTCTCGGTGGGGAGAAATCAGCCCCAGCATTTT,CASSFSVGRNQPQHF
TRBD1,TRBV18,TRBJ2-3,TGTGCCAGCTCACTCAGCAGGGGGCCAGATACGCAGTATTTT,CASSLSRGPDTQYF
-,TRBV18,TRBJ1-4,TGTGCCAGCTCACCAGCCGCTGCTGACAGTTCAACTAATGAAAAACTGTTTTTT,CASSPAAADSSTNEKLFF
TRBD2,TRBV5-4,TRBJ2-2,TGTGCCAGCAGGTCACGCGGGGGATATAGCACCGGGGAGCTGTTTTTT,CASRSRGGYSTGELFF
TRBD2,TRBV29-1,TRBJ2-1,TGCAGCGTTGTTGTAGCGGGGACCTATGAGCAGTTCTTC,CSVVVAGTYEQFF
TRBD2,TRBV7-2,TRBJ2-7,TGTGCCAGCAGCTTCGGCGGGGGGGACTACGAGCAGTACTTC,CASSFGGGDYEQYF
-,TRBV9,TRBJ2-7,TGTGCCAGCGGAGGGACAGCGTCCTACGAGCAGTACTTC,CASGGTASYEQYF
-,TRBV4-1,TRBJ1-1,TGCGCCAGCAGCCAAGACGTACAGACGAACACTGAAGCTTTCTTT,CASSQDVQTNTEAFF
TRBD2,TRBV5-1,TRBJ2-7,TGCGCCAGCAGCCGGGGGGGTTGGGACGAGCAGTACTTC,CASSRGGWDEQYF
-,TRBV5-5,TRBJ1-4,TGTGCCAGCAGCTCCCGTGGGGGGGCTACTAATGAAAAACTGTTTTTT,CASSSRGGATNEKLFF
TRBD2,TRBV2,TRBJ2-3,TGTGCCAGCAGTGTACTGGGCGGGGGGGGCACAGATACGCAGTATTTT,CASSVLGGGGTDTQYF
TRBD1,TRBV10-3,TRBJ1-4,TGTGCCATCAGTGGAAACCCCCGGACAGGGGGCTTTGAAAAACTGTTTTTT,CAISGNPRTGGFEKLFF
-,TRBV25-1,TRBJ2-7,TGTGCCAGCAGTGAAATTGGAGCAGGGGATTTCGAGCAGTACTTC,CASSEIGAGDFEQYF
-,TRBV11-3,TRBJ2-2,TGTGCCAGCAGCTTTCTCTCCGGGGAGCTGTTTTTT,CASSFLSGELFF
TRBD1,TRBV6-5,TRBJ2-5,TGTGCCAGCAGTGGACAGGGCGGTGTAGAGACCCAGTACTTC,CASSGQGGVETQYF
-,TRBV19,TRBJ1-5,TGTGCCAGTAGTATGTTAATTAACAATCAGCCCCAGCATTTT,CASSMLINNQPQHF
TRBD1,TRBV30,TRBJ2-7,TGTGCCTGGAGTGTACCAAGGGGGCGAAGCGAGCAGTACTTC,CAWSVPRGRSEQYF
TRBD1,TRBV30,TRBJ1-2,TGTGCCTGGAGCAGGGGGCAGAGTAATGGCTACACCTTC,CAWSRGQSNGYTF
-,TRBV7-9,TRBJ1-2,TGTGCCAGCAGCGTGCTTGCTGAGGGTAACTATGGCTACACCTTC,CASSVLAEGNYGYTF
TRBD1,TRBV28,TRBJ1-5,TGTGCCAGCAGTTTAGACGGACAGGATAGCAATCAGCCCCAGCATTTT,CASSLDGQDSNQPQHF
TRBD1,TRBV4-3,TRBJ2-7,TGCGCCAGCAGCCAAGATCGGGACAGCTACTCCTACGAGCAGTACTTC,CASSQDRDSYSYEQYF
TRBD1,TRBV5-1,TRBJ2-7,TGCGCCAGCAGCTTGGAACAACAGGGGGCGTCCTACGAGCAGTACTTC,CASSLEQQGASYEQYF
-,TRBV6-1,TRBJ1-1,TGTGCCAGTACCTACGACAGTGACACTGAAGCTTTCTTT,CASTYDSDTEAFF
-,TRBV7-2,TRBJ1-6,TGTGCCAGCAGCTTAGTACAGGGTTATAATTCACCCCTCCACTTT,CASSLVQGYNSPLHF
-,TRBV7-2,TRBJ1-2,TGTGCCAGCAGCTTACAGGGAGGGTCACTACCCTATGGCTACACCTTC,CASSLQGGSLPYGYTF
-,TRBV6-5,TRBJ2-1,TGTGCCAGCAGTTACTCGATCGCGGCGGTGCAGTTCTTC,CASSYSIAAVQFF
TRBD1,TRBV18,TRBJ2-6,TGTGCCAGCTCAATCGCGGACAGGCCCTCTGGGGCCAACGTCCTGACTTTC,CASSIADRPSGANVLTF
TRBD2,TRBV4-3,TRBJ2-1,TGCGCCAGCAGCCCTGCTAGCGGGGGGGCCACTGAGCAGTTCTTC,CASSPASGGATEQFF
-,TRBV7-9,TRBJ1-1,TGTGCCAGCACCATCGGGGGGCAGCAGAACACTGAAGCTTTCTTT,CASTIGGQQNTEAFF
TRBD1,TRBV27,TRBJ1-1,TGTGCCAGCAGTCCGGACAGGGGTTACACTGAAGCTTTCTTT,CASSPDRGYTEAFF
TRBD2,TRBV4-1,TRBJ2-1,TGCGCCAGCAGCCAAGATAGAAGCGGGGCAGTCAATGAGCAGTTCTTC,CASSQDRSGAVNEQFF
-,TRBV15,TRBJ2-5,TGTGCCACCAGCAGATTTACTAGAGGGGGAGGGGAGACCCAGTACTTC,CATSRFTRGGGETQYF